One and the same sample provided the 15 T cell receptor beta chains below, sequenced in a study of shared T cell receptors in the human thymus. Profiled with immunoSEQ multiplex PCR; TCRdb holds only in-frame clones, not every one. The sample has under 850,000 clones, approximately 88% seen once. The data were also submitted as part of a second study, on human thymus T cells.

Material for sequencing was thymocytes. These receptors were obtained from a boy less than two years old with a congenital heart defect.

The chain uses TRBV27 and TRBJ2-7; D uncertain. Trimming pared 4 bases from V and 3 bases from J, leaving 10 bases between. The CDR3 loop spans 13 amino acids. Germline CDR1 is MNHEY and CDR2 is SMNVEV (reference sequence). As DNA, the CDR3 is TGTGCCAGCAGTTACTCCCCACGCTACGAGCAGTACTTC. Encoded protein: CASSYSPRYEQYF.

V is TRBV4-3 and J is TRBJ1-2, with D perhaps matching TRBD1 (6 bases). The CDR3 contains 17 residues. Trimming took 1 base from V and 6 from J, leaving 21 bases between them. Germline CDR1 and CDR2: LGHNA and YSLEER. CDR3 region: CASSQGLVQGSPDGYTF. The CDR3 DNA reads TGCGCCAGCAGCCAAGGATTGGTCCAGGGGTCCCCCGATGGCTACACCTTC.

CDR3 residues: CASSLTSGRGDTQYF. CDR3 DNA: TGTGCCAGCAGTCTGACTAGCGGACGGGGAGATACGCAGTATTTT. The chain carries TRBV11-3 and TRBJ2-3, with 9 bases that match TRBD2. V shed 6 bases, J shed 5 bases, and the junction held 9 bases outside the gene matches. This CDR3 has 15 residues. Germline V gives CDR1 SGHNT, CDR2 YENEEA.

This clone was counted between two and nine times. CDR3 loop: CASSERLHSGRLGETQYF. CDR3 sequence (DNA): TGTGCCAGCAGTGAACGGCTCCACAGCGGGAGATTGGGAGAGACCCAGTACTTC. The chain is built from TRBV2 and TRBJ2-5, with 8 bases fitting TRBD2. Germline-derived CDR1 and CDR2 are SNHLY and FYNNEI. The V segment lost 2 bases and the J segment 4 bases; nucleotides outside the gene matches: 15. CDR3 size: 18 residues.

This sequence joins TRBV28 and TRBJ1-2; D is unresolved. This CDR3 is built from 13 residues. Germline V gene data show CDR1 as MDHEN and CDR2 as SYDVKM. V was clipped by 2 bases and J by 2 bases, with 6 bases between them. In nucleotides, the CDR3 is TGTGCCAGCAGTTTAGGCAGGAACTATGGCTACACCTTC. Its translation: CASSLGRNYGYTF.

The chain recombines TRBV14 with TRBJ2-1; D is perhaps TRBD2 (5 bases). The CDR3 has 12 residues. V was shortened by 0 bases and J by 11 bases, with 8 bases between the two germline ends. Germline V gene sequence: CDR1 SGHDN, CDR2 FVKESK. The CDR3, as DNA: TGTGCCAGCAGCCAAGAGAGGGTCAAGCAGTTCTTC. It is translated as CASSQERVKQFF.

As for this clone: The junction does not match germline at one end; this may be a read error. The chain couples TRBV27 to TRBJ1-2; D unresolved. CDR3 length: 16 amino acids. Germline loops: CDR1 MNHEY, CDR2 SMNVEV (reference sequence). The CDR3 DNA is TGTGCCAGCAGTATATCTCAACCCCTCGGGAACTATGGCTACACCTTC. The encoded protein is CASSISQPLGNYGYTF.

This chain joins TRBV11-2 and TRBJ1-2; possible D gene TRBD1, 6 bases. The V end was cut by 5 bases, the J end by 8 bases, with 9 bases between. From germline, CDR1 is SGHAT and CDR2 FQNNGV. CDR3 size: 11 residues. This CDR3 reads CASSVRGGYTF. The CDR3, as DNA: TGTGCCAGCAGCGTCAGGGGCGGCTACACCTTC.

In DNA form, the CDR3 reads TGTGCCAGCAGCCCCTCGACAGTGGACGAGCAGTACTTC. Its translation is CASSPSTVDEQYF. The V gene is TRBV11-3, the J gene TRBJ2-7; D possibly corresponds to TRBD1 (5 bases). The CDR3 totals 13 residues. Trimming removed 5 bases at V and 5 bases at J, with 13 bases between. CDR1 is SGHNT and CDR2 is YENEEA in the germline V gene.

The V call is TRBV6-5, the J call TRBJ2-3; 8 bases are a match to TRBD1. CDR3 length: 13 amino acids. The junction had 5 bases not matched to a gene; V was cut back by 6 bases and J by 6 bases. Germline V gene sequence: CDR1 MNHEY, CDR2 SVGAGI. The CDR3 DNA follows: TGTGCCAGCAGACCTACAGGGGGGGATACGCAGTATTTT. As protein: CASRPTGGDTQYF.

J is TRBJ1-4 and V is TRBV21-1; the table's D call of TRBD1 was not tested on the DNA. TRBV21-1 is given as a pseudogene. The CDR3 loop spans 15 amino acids. CDR3 loop: CASIPRGTGSQKLFF. CDR3 nucleotide sequence: TGTGCCAGCATCCCGAGGGGGACAGGGTCGCAAAAACTGTTTTTT.

This rearrangement joins TRBV15 to TRBJ2-3; TRBD1 is a possible D gene (5 bases). Germline CDR1 and CDR2: LNHNV and YYDKDF (reference sequence). V was cut by 0 bases and J by 3 bases, with 19 bases left in between. The CDR3 totals 18 residues. The CDR3 DNA sequence: TGTGCCACCAGCAGAGATCAGGGTATGAACAGGCCGACAGATACGCAGTATTTT. As protein: CATSRDQGMNRPTDTQYF.

This clone appeared once. The chain recombines TRBV21-1 with TRBJ2-7; the table names TRBD2, a call not compared with the DNA. TRBV21-1 is termed a pseudogene. The length of the CDR3 is 16 residues. This CDR3 reads CASSAAGGVCSYEQYF. CDR3 DNA sequence: TGTGCCAGCAGCGCCGCCGGGGGAGTCTGTTCCTACGAGCAGTACTTC.

The CDR3 reads CAWSSPMLPHYEQYF. The CDR3 nucleotides read TGTGCCTGGAGCTCCCCCATGCTACCCCACTACGAGCAGTACTTC. The V call is TRBV30, the J call TRBJ2-7, with no clear D. Germline assignment: CDR1 GTSNPN and CDR2 SVGIG (reference sequence). V was cut by 3 bases and J by 3 bases, with 18 bases left in between. This CDR3 comprises 15 residues.

The chain is built from TRBV9 and TRBJ2-1; 9 bases are a match to TRBD2. The CDR3 extends over 13 amino acids. Germline V gives CDR1 SGDLS, CDR2 YYNGEE. V lost 4 bases, J lost 10 bases, and 6 bases stayed unmatched. The CDR3 here is CASSSPLAGEQFF. The CDR3 DNA reads as TGTGCCAGCAGCTCTCCTCTAGCGGGAGAGCAGTTCTTC.